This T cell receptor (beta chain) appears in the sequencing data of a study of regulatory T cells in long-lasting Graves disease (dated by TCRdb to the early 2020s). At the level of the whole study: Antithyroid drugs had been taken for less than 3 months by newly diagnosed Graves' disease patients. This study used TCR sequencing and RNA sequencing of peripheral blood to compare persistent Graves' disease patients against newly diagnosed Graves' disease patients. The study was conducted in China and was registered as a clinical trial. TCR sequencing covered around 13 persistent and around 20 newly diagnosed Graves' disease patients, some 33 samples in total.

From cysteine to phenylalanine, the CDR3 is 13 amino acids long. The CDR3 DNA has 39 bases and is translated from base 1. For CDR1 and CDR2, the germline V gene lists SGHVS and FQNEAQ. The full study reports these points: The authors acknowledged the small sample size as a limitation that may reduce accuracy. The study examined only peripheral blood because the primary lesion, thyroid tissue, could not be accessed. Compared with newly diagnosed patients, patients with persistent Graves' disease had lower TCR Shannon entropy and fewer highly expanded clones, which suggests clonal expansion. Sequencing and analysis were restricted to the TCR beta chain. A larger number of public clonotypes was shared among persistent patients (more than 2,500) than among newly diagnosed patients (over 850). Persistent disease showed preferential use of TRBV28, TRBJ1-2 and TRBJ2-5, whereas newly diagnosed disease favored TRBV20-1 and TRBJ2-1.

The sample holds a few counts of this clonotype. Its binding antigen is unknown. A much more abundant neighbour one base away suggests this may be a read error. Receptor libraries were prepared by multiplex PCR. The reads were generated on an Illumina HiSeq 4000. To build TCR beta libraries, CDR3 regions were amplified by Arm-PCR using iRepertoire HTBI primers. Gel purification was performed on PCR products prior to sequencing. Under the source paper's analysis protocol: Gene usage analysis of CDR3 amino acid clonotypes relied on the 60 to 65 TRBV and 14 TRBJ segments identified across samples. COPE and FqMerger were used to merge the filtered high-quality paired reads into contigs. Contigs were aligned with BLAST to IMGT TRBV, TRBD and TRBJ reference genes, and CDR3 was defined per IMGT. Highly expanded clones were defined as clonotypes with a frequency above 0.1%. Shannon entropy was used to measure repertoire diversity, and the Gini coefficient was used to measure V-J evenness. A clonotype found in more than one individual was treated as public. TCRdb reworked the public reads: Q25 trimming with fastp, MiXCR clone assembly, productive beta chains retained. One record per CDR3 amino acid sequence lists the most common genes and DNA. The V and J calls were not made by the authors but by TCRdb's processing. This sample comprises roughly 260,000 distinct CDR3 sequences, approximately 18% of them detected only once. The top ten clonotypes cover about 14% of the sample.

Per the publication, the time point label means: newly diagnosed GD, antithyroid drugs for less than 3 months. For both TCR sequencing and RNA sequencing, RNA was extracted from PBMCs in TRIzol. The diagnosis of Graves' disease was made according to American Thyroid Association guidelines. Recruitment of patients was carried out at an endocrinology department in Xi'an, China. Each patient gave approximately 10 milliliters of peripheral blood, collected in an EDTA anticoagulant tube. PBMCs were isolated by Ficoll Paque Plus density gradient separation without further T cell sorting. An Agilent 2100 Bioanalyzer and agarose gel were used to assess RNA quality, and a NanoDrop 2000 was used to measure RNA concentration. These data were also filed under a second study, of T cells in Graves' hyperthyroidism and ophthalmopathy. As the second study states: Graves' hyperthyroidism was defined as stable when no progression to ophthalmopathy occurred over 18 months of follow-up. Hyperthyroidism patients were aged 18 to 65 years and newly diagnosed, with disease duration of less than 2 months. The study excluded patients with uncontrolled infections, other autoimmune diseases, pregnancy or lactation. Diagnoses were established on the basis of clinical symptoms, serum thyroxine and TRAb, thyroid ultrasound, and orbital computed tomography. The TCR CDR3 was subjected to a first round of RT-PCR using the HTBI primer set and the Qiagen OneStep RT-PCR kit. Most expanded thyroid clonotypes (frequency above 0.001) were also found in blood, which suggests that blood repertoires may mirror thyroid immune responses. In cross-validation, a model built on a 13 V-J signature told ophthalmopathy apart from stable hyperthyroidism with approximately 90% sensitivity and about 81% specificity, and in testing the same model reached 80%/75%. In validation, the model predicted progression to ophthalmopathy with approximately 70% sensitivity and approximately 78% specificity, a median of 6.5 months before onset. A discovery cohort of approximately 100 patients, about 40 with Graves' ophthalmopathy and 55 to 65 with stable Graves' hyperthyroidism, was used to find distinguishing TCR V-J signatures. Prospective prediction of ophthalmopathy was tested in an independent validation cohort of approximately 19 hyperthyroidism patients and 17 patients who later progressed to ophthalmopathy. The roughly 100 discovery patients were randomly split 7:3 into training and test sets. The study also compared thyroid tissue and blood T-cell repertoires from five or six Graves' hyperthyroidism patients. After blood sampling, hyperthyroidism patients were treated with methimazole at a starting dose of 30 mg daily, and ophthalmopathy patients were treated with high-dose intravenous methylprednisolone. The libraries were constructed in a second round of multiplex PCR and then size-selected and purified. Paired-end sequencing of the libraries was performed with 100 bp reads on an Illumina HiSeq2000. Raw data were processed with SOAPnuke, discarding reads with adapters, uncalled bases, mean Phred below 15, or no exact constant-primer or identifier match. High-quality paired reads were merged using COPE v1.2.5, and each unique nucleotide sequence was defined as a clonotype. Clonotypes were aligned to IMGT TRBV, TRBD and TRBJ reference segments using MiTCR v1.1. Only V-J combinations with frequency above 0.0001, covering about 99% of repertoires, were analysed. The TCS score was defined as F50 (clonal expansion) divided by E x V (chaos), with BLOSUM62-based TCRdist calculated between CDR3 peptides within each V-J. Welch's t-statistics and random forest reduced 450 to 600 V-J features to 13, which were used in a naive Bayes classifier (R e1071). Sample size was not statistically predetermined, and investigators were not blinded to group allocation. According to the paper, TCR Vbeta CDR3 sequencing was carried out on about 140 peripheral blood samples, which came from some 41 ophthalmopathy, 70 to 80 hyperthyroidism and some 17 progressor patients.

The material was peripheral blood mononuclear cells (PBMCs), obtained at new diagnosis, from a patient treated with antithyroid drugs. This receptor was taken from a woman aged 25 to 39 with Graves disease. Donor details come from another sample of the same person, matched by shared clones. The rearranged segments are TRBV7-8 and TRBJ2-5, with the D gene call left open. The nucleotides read TGTGCCAGCAGCTTAGGCCCCTCAGAGACCCAGTGCTTC. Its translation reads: CASSLGPSETQCF.